This TCR beta chain was captured by sequencing in a study of identical twins. Regarding the study as a whole: In drawing conclusions, the study used cross-sectional statistical analysis and did not follow the same donors.

After removal of 5 bases from V and 4 bases from J, the junction contained 7 bases not matched to a gene. The length of the CDR3 is 15 residues. Germline assignment: CDR1 SGHVS and CDR2 FQNEAQ. Using its own MiXCR run on the 5' RACE reads, TCRdb lists one record per CDR3 protein. This sample has about 200,000 distinct CDR3 sequences; 6.5% occur once, and the top ten carry more than 14%. Of note for this clonotype: Its antigen is unidentified.

Healthy Caucasian individuals made up all the donors. These data were also reused for a study on T cells expressing NK-cell markers. That report adds: Most of the eight sequenced donors tested HCMV-seropositive; one tested seronegative. For several donors, the dominant NKG2C+ clonotypes made up roughly 1.0-8% of their CD8+ T cells.

The TCR sequence derives from a woman younger than 35 in good health. Sequenced material: CD8+ T cells sorted from blood. The rearrangement uses TRBV7-8 and TRBJ2-2, with 7 bases lining up with TRBD2. This CDR3 reads CASSPMGGGTGELFF. As DNA, the CDR3 is TGTGCCAGCAGCCCTATGGGGGGGGGCACCGGGGAGCTGTTTTTT.